The next 31 T cell receptor beta chains were all read from a single sample in a study of T cells in localized non-small cell lung cancer. TCRdb's copy holds only in-frame clones and misses some; the assay was immunoSEQ multiplex PCR. The repertoire holds 40,000 to 55,000 clones, about 86% seen once, with roughly 17% in the top ten. The specimen was peripheral blood mononuclear cells, collected before any cancer treatment. The source is a man between 40 and 69 years old with stage III lung adenocarcinoma.

This clone was picked up many times. The chain links TRBV19 to TRBJ2-5, with 7 positions matching TRBD2. V dropped 3 bases and J dropped 2; count of bases not matched to a gene: 9. The length of the CDR3 is 16 residues. Germline assignment: CDR1 LNHDA and CDR2 SQIVND (reference sequence). The DNA of the CDR3 is TGTGCCAGTAGTATGTCTTGGGGGGGAACTCAAGAGACCCAGTACTTC. This sequence encodes CASSMSWGGTQETQYF.

This clone was seen a handful of times. The chain is built from TRBV7-3 and TRBJ1-6; possibly TRBD1 for D (5 bases). Germline V gene lookup returns CDR1 SGHTA and CDR2 FQGTGA. This CDR3 comprises 19 residues. Trimming removed 1 base at V and 5 bases at J, with 21 bases between. The CDR3 sequence is CASSLMGGFGTSDNSPLHF. CDR3 coding DNA: TGTGCCAGCAGCTTAATGGGTGGGTTTGGGACGTCGGATAATTCACCCCTCCACTTT.

The gene calls are TRBV29-1 and TRBJ1-2; no clear D. Germline CDR1 is SQVTM and CDR2 is ANQGSEA. The V end lost 0 bases, the J end lost 8 bases, and 7 bases lay between the germline ends. This CDR3 is built from 11 residues. The CDR3 DNA follows: TGCAGCGTTGAAGACCTACCGGGCTACACCTTC. As protein: CSVEDLPGYTF.

V usage is TRBV5-5 and J usage is TRBJ2-5, with D tentatively TRBD1 (8 bases). V lost 4 bases to trimming and J lost 4 bases, with 14 bases between them. The length of the CDR3 is 14 residues. Germline CDR1 is SGHKS and CDR2 is YYEKEE (reference sequence). DNA of the CDR3: TGTGCCAGCAGCCACACAGGGGGGGGAGAGACCCAGTACTTC. This codes for CASSHTGGGETQYF.

The genes are TRBV2 and TRBJ2-1; 8 bases match TRBD1. Germline-derived CDR1 and CDR2 are SNHLY and FYNNEI. CDR3 length: 12 amino acids. J was trimmed by 9 bases and V by 5 bases; bases with no gene match: 3. CDR3 coding DNA: TGTGCCAGCAGTCCAGGGGGCGTTGAGCAGTTCTTC. The encoded protein is CASSPGGVEQFF.

The chain employs TRBV6-4 and TRBJ2-3; D is unresolved. Germline V gene data show CDR1 as MRHNA and CDR2 as SNTAGT. V lost 3 bases to trimming and J lost 1 base, with 11 bases between them. The CDR3 extends over 15 amino acids. The CDR3 here is CASSERSSGTDTQYF. As DNA, the CDR3 is TGTGCCAGCAGTGAGCGATCGAGCGGCACAGATACGCAGTATTTT.

The rearrangement joins TRBV19 to TRBJ2-2; possible D gene TRBD2, 6 bases. This CDR3 is built from 14 residues. Germline CDR1 reads LNHDA; CDR2 reads SQIVND (reference sequence). Deletions cut 9 bases from V and 2 bases from J, with 13 bases between. CDR3: CASRDFRNTGELFF. The CDR3 DNA reads as TGTGCCAGCCGGGACTTCCGAAACACCGGGGAGCTGTTTTTT. Combining the CDR3 with reference TRBV19 and TRBJ2-2 gives the whole variable domain DGGITQSPKYLFRKEGQNVTLSCEQNLNHDAMYWYRQDPGQGLRLIYYSQIVNDFQKGDIAEGYSVSREKKESFPLTVTSAQKNPTAFYLCASRDFRNTGELFFGEGSRLTVL.

The CDR3 spells CASSGRGYNEQFF. The DNA for the CDR3 is TGTGCCAGTAGCGGGAGAGGCTACAATGAGCAGTTCTTC. The chain employs TRBV11-3 and TRBJ2-1; TRBD2 matches 9 bases. The V segment lost 9 bases and the J segment 3 bases; nucleotides outside the gene matches: 3. Per germline, CDR1 SGHNT and CDR2 YENEEA. This CDR3 has 13 residues.

This clone appeared a few times. The V call is TRBV10-3, the J call TRBJ1-2; possible D gene TRBD1, 5 bases. This CDR3 has 15 amino acids. V gave up 3 bases and J gave up 8 bases, with 19 bases separating them. In germline, CDR1 is ENHRY, CDR2 SYGVKD. In DNA form, the CDR3 reads TGTGCCATCAGTGATTCCCCAGGGACCATTAGCGGCTACACCTTC. Encoded protein: CAISDSPGTISGYTF.

This clone has a single count. The chain combines TRBV2 with TRBJ2-7; D ambiguous. With 4 bases removed from V and 4 bases from J, the gap between germline ends came to 5 bases. Germline CDR1 and CDR2: SNHLY and FYNNEI. The CDR3 contains 11 residues. The CDR3 here is CASSGGYEQYF. The CDR3 nucleotides read TGTGCCAGCAGTGGTGGATACGAGCAGTACTTC.

This clone turned up a few times. The chain uses TRBV10-3 and TRBJ2-5; D gene unclear. With 4 bases removed from V and 3 bases from J, the gap between germline ends came to 9 bases. In germline, CDR1 is ENHRY, CDR2 SYGVKD. CDR3 length equals 13 residues. CDR3 residues: CAISGWLEETQYF. CDR3 DNA sequence: TGTGCCATCAGTGGGTGGCTCGAAGAGACCCAGTACTTC.

The V and J genes are TRBV28 and TRBJ2-5, with 8 bases matching TRBD1. The germline CDR1 and CDR2 sequences are MDHEN and SYDVKM. CDR3 length: 19 amino acids. The V gene end was trimmed by 6 bases and the J gene end by 2 bases; junction bases not matched to a gene: 20. The CDR3 loop reads CASSGDRGDFTYLQETQYF. The CDR3, as DNA: TGTGCCAGCAGCGGTGACAGGGGCGATTTTACTTACCTTCAAGAGACCCAGTACTTC.

The chain has TRBV7-8 and TRBJ2-7, with D perhaps matching TRBD1 (5 bases). Germline CDR1 is SGHVS and CDR2 is FQNEAQ. This CDR3 region has 12 residues. The germline V and J ends were trimmed by 8 bases and 2 bases, with 10 bases remaining between them. The CDR3 DNA reads as TGTGCCAGCGGAGCACAGGCCTACGAGCAGTACTTC. It encodes CASGAQAYEQYF.

This chain links TRBV27 with TRBJ2-2, with D possibly being TRBD2 (5 bases). Trimming removed 3 bases at V and 5 bases at J, with 7 bases between. Germline V lookup: CDR1 MNHEY, CDR2 SMNVEV (reference sequence). The CDR3 spans 13 residues. The CDR3 region is CASSFEGTGELFF. CDR3 in DNA: TGTGCCAGCAGTTTCGAGGGAACCGGGGAGCTGTTTTTT.

The chain employs TRBV29-1 and TRBJ1-2, with 7 nucleotides matching TRBD1. This CDR3 is built from 12 residues. V shed 6 bases, J shed 7 bases, and the junction held 8 bases outside the gene matches. Germline assignment: CDR1 SQVTM and CDR2 ANQGSEA. The CDR3 is CSVELGTVGYTF. The DNA of the CDR3 is TGCAGCGTCGAGCTAGGGACAGTTGGCTACACCTTC.

By sample fraction, this clone is medium-sized. V and J are TRBV27 and TRBJ2-7, with 12 bases matching TRBD2. Germline CDR1 is MNHEY and CDR2 is SMNVEV (reference sequence). The CDR3 runs 16 residues. J gave up 6 bases and V 4 bases, and 10 bases lay outside the gene matches. The CDR3 sequence: CASSSQTSGGSGEQYF. The CDR3 nucleotides are TGTGCCAGCAGTTCCCAGACTAGCGGGGGATCCGGCGAGCAGTACTTC.

The V and J genes are TRBV27 and TRBJ1-1; 7 nucleotides align to TRBD1. The CDR3 spans 16 residues. The junction had 7 bases not matched to a gene; V was cut back by 0 bases and J by 3 bases. Germline CDR1 and CDR2: MNHEY and SMNVEV (reference sequence). The CDR3: CASSLSDRFFDTEAFF. The CDR3 DNA reads TGTGCCAGCAGTTTATCGGACAGGTTCTTCGACACTGAAGCTTTCTTT.

This clone showed up just a few times. The rearrangement uses TRBV2 and TRBJ1-4, with TRBD1 as a possible D gene (6 bases). Germline CDR1 and CDR2: SNHLY and FYNNEI. This CDR3 is 14 amino acids long. V was pared by 8 bases and J by 8 bases, with 18 bases between. CDR3 residues: CASQPLDRGEKLFF. In DNA, the CDR3 is TGTGCCAGCCAACCGTTGGACAGAGGGGAAAAACTGTTTTTT.

The V and J genes are TRBV7-2 and TRBJ2-7; TRBD1 matches 11 bases. CDR1 SGHTA and CDR2 FQGNSA come from the germline V gene. V shed 3 bases and J 6 bases; nucleotides not matched to a gene: 7. The CDR3 runs to 15 residues. The DNA for the CDR3 is TGTGCCAGCAGCTTCCGGGACAGGGGGACGGGCGAGCAGTACTTC. As protein: CASSFRDRGTGEQYF.

The rearrangement links TRBV29-1 to TRBJ1-2; tentatively, D is TRBD1 (6 bases). Trimming pared 4 bases from V and 0 bases from J, leaving 6 bases between. Germline CDR1 and CDR2: SQVTM and ANQGSEA. The CDR3 extends over 12 amino acids. Here the CDR3 reads CSVGTANYGYTF. CDR3 nucleotides: TGCAGCGTTGGGACAGCTAACTATGGCTACACCTTC.

V and J are TRBV6-6 and TRBJ2-3; D uncertain. Trimming shortened V by 8 bases and J by 1 base, and 7 bases separated the two germline ends. This CDR3 contains 12 residues. Per the germline V gene, CDR1 is MNHNY and CDR2 is SVGAGI (reference sequence). CDR3 nucleotide sequence: TGTGCCAGCTCTTGGGGCACAGATACGCAGTATTTT. Translating gives CASSWGTDTQYF.

This chain links TRBV10-2 with TRBJ1-5; no clear D gene. The CDR3 runs 12 residues. V dropped 3 bases and J dropped 2 bases, with 2 bases sitting between them. CDR1 WSHSY and CDR2 SAAADI come from the germline V gene. This chain's CDR3 is CASSEGNQPQHF. CDR3 DNA sequence: TGCGCCAGCAGTGAAGGCAATCAGCCCCAGCATTTT.

V and J are TRBV10-2 and TRBJ1-5; 7 positions agree with TRBD1. The CDR3 runs 15 residues. The J segment lost 5 bases and the V segment lost 6 bases, leaving 10 bases of the junction unmatched. Germline CDR1 reads WSHSY; CDR2 reads SAAADI. The CDR3 spells CASRARTGDYQPQHF. The DNA for the CDR3 is TGCGCCAGCAGGGCGAGAACAGGGGACTATCAGCCCCAGCATTTT.

The V gene is TRBV9, the J gene TRBJ1-2; the D is unclear. The length of the CDR3 is 12 residues. The V and J ends lost 0 bases and 4 bases respectively, with 4 bases between them. Germline assignment: CDR1 SGDLS and CDR2 YYNGEE. The CDR3 DNA sequence: TGTGCCAGCAGCGTAGGGAGCTATGGCTACACCTTC. This translates into CASSVGSYGYTF.

This clone was detected only once. J is TRBJ2-3 and V is TRBV29-1; the D gene could be TRBD1 or TRBD2 (6 bases each). The CDR3 runs 13 residues. Germline lookup yields CDR1 SQVTM and CDR2 ANQGSEA. V shed 2 bases and J shed 6 bases, with 12 bases lying between them. The CDR3 is CSVEKGGRDTQYF. Written as DNA, the CDR3 is TGCAGCGTTGAAAAAGGGGGGCGGGATACGCAGTATTTT.

The chain couples TRBV7-2 to TRBJ2-7; TRBD2 aligns across 10 bases. Looked up from germline, CDR1 is SGHTA and CDR2 is FQGNSA. The junction had 9 bases not matched to a gene; V was cut back by 4 bases and J by 6 bases. CDR3 length: 15 residues. CDR3 region: CASSSLAGIPSEQYF. The CDR3 bases are TGTGCCAGCAGCTCACTAGCGGGGATACCTAGCGAGCAGTACTTC.

J is TRBJ2-5 and V is TRBV7-8; 9 positions agree with TRBD1. The germline V gene has CDR1 SGHVS and CDR2 FQNEAQ. V trimming: 5 bases; J trimming: 4 bases; junction bases outside the gene matches: 8. The CDR3 sequence is 15 residues long. CDR3 loop: CASSPRGQGRETQYF. The CDR3 nucleotides are TGTGCCAGCAGCCCCCGAGGACAGGGGAGAGAGACCCAGTACTTC.

CDR3 region: CASSVVGGPGSGATQYF. The CDR3 region has the DNA TGTGCCAGCAGCGTAGTAGGGGGACCGGGGTCCGGAGCTACGCAGTATTTT. This rearrangement joins TRBV9 to TRBJ2-3, with a possible D match to TRBD1 (6 bases). In germline, CDR1 is SGDLS, CDR2 YYNGEE. CDR3 length: 17 amino acids. Trimming took off 0 bases at V and 8 bases at J, with 22 bases between the two ends.

J is TRBJ2-2 and V is TRBV4-1; TRBD2 agrees at 16 bases. V gave up 3 bases and J gave up 6 bases; unmatched junction bases: 4. Germline V CDR1 and CDR2: MGHRA, YSYEKL. The CDR3 is 17 residues long. CDR3 residues: CASSQGLAGGPAGELFF. The CDR3 bases are TGCGCCAGCAGCCAGGGACTAGCGGGGGGGCCCGCCGGGGAGCTGTTTTTT.

The V gene is TRBV27, the J gene TRBJ2-4, with a possible D match to TRBD1 (5 bases). The CDR3 runs 13 residues. Germline V lookup: CDR1 MNHEY, CDR2 SMNVEV (reference sequence). The V end lost 3 bases, the J end lost 4 bases, and 7 bases lay between the germline ends. For the CDR3, the DNA is TGTGCCAGCAGTTTCGACAGAAAAAACATTCAGTACTTC. It specifies CASSFDRKNIQYF.

V gene TRBV7-8 combines with J gene TRBJ2-7; D not certain. The CDR3 has 12 amino acids. Deletions cut 0 bases from V and 6 bases from J, with 6 bases between. Germline CDR1 and CDR2: SGHVS and FQNEAQ. This CDR3 reads CASSLAGSEQYF. The CDR3 nucleotides read TGTGCCAGCAGCTTAGCAGGGTCCGAGCAGTACTTC.